This T cell receptor beta chain is drawn from a study of CD8+ T cells in alopecia areata. Overall study results and limits: In scalp samples, resident alphabeta T cells of normal skin are also sequenced. Although TCR sharing was seen in mice, sharing across patients was less clear, possibly for HLA-related reasons.

Investigators isolated RNA and reverse transcribed it into cDNA to act as the sequencing template. The assay was immunoSEQ multiplex PCR, and TCRdb's table has in-frame clones only and misses some. The sample includes approximately 89,000 clones, roughly 47% of them seen just once. Germline loops: CDR1 MNHNY, CDR2 SVGAGI (reference sequence). The CDR3 runs to 11 residues. Trimming left V 3 bases short and J 10 bases short, with 7 bases between. It was from PBMCs that CD4+ and CD8+ T cells were sorted. In regard to this clone: The antigen remains unidentified.

Sequencing was done on a sample of NKG2D-high CD8+ T cells sorted from blood. The source is a human donor with alopecia areata. The chain joins TRBV6-6 to TRBJ2-1, with D unclear. CDR3: CASSYGREQFF. The DNA for the CDR3 is TGTGCCAGCAGTTATGGAAGGGAGCAGTTCTTC.